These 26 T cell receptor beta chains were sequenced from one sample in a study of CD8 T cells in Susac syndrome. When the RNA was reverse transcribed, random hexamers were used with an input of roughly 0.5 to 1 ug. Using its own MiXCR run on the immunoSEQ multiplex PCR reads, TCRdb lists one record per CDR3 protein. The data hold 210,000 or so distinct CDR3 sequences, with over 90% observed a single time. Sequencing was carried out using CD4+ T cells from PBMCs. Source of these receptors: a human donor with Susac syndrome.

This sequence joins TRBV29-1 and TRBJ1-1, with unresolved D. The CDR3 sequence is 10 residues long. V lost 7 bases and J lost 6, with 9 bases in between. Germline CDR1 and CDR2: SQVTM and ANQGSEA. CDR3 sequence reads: CSASNSEAFF. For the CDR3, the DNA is TGCAGCGCTAGCAATTCTGAAGCTTTCTTT.

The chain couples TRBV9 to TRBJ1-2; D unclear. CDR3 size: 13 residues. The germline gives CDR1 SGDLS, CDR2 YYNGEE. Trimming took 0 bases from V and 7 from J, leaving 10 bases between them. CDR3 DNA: TGTGCCAGCAGCGTAGATGTGTCGGGTGGCTACACCTTC. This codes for CASSVDVSGGYTF. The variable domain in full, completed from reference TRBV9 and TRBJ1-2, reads DSGVTQTPKHLITATGQRVTLRCSPRSGDLSVYWYQQSLDQGLQFLIQYYNGEERAKGNILERFSAQQFPDLHSELNLSSLELGDSALYFCASSVDVSGGYTFGSGTRLTVV.

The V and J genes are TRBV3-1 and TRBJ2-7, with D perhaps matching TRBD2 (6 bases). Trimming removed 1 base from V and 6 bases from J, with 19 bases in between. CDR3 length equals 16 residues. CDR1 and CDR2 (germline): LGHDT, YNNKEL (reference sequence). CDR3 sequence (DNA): TGTGCCAGCAGCCAAGGCGGACACTGGGAGGCCCCCGAGCAGTACTTC. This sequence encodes CASSQGGHWEAPEQYF.

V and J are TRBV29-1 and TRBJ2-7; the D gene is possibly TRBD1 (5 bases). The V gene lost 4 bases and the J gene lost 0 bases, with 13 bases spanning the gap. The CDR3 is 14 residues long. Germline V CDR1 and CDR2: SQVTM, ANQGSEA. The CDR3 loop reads CSVAPSQGSYEQYF. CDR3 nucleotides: TGCAGCGTTGCCCCCTCCCAGGGCTCCTACGAGCAGTACTTC.

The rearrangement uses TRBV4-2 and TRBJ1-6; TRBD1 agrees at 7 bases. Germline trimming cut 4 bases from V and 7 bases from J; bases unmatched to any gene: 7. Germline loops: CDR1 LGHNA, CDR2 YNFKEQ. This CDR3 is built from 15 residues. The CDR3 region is CASSREQTGNSPLHF. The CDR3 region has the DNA TGTGCCAGCAGCCGAGAACAGACAGGGAATTCACCCCTCCACTTT.

For the CDR3, the DNA is TGTGCCAGCAGGGGGGGAGGGAACGAGCAGTACTTC. Amino acid sequence: CASRGGGNEQYF. The chain couples TRBV28 to TRBJ2-7, with TRBD2 matching over 7 bases. The J segment lost 5 bases and the V segment lost 6 bases, leaving 4 bases of the junction unmatched. This CDR3 region has 12 residues. CDR1 and CDR2 (germline): MDHEN, SYDVKM.

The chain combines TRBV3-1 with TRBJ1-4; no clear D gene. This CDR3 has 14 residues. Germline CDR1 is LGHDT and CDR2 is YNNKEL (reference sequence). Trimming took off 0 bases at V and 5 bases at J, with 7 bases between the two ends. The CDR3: CASSQDLRNEKLFF. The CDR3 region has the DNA TGTGCCAGCAGCCAAGACCTGAGAAATGAAAAACTGTTTTTT.

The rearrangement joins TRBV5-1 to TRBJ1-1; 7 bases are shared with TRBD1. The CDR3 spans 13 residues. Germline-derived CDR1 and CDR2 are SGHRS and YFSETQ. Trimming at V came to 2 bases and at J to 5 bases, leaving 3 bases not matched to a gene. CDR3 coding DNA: TGCGCCAGCAGCTTAAGGGGGCGGACTGAAGCTTTCTTT. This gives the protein CASSLRGRTEAFF. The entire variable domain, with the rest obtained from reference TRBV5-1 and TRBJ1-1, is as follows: KAGVTQTPRYLIKTRGQQVTLSCSPISGHRSVSWYQQTPGQGLQFLFEYFSETQRNKGNFPGRFSGRQFSNSRSEMNVSTLELGDSALYLCASSLRGRTEAFFGQGTRLTVV.

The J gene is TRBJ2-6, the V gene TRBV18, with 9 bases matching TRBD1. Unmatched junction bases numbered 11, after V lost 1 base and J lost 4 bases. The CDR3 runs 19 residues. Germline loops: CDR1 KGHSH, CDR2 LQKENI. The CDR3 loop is CASSPLQGQGWSGANVLTF. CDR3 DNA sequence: TGTGCCAGCTCACCACTCCAGGGACAGGGTTGGTCCGGGGCCAACGTCCTGACTTTC.

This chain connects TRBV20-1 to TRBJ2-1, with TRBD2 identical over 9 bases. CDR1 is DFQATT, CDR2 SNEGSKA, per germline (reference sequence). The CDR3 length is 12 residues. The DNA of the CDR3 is TGCAGACCAATAGCGGGGGCTTATGAGCAGTTCTTC. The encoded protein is CRPIAGAYEQFF.

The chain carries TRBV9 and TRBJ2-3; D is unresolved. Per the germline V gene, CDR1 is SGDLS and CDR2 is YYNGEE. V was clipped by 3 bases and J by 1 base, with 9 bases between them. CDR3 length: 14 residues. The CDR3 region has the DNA TGTGCCAGCAGCGAAAGAGGTCGCACAGATACGCAGTATTTT. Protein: CASSERGRTDTQYF. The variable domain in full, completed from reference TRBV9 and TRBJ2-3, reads DSGVTQTPKHLITATGQRVTLRCSPRSGDLSVYWYQQSLDQGLQFLIQYYNGEERAKGNILERFSAQQFPDLHSELNLSSLELGDSALYFCASSERGRTDTQYFGPGTRLTVL.

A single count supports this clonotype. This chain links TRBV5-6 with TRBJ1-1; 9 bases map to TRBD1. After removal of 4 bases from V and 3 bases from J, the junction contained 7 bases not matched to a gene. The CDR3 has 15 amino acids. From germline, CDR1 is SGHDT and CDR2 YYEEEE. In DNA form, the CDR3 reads TGTGCCAGCAGCCTCTCACAGGGGGCAGACACTGAAGCTTTCTTT. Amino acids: CASSLSQGADTEAFF.

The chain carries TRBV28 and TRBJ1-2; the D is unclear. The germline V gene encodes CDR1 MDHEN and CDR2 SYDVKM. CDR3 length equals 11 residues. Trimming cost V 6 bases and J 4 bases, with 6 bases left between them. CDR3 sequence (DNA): TGTGCCAGCAGATATCCCTATGGCTACACCTTC. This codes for CASRYPYGYTF.

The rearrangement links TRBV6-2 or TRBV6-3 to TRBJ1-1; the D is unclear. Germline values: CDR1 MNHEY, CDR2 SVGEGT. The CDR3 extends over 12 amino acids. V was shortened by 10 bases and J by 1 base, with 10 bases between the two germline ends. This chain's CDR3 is CATRPGNTEAFF. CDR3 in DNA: TGTGCCACCAGGCCAGGGAACACTGAAGCTTTCTTT.

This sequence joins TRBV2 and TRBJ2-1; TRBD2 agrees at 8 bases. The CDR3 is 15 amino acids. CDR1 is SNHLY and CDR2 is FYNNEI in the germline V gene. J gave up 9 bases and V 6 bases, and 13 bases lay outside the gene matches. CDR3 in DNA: TGTGCCAGCAGCCCCCCGGAGGGTAGCGGGGCTGAGCAGTTCTTC. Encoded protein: CASSPPEGSGAEQFF.

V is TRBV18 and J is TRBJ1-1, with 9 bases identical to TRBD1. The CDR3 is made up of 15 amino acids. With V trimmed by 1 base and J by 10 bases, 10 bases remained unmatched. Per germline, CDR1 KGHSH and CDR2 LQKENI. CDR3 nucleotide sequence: TGTGCCAGCTCACCACTCGGGACAGGGAGCCAAGTAGCTTTCTTT. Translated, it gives CASSPLGTGSQVAFF.

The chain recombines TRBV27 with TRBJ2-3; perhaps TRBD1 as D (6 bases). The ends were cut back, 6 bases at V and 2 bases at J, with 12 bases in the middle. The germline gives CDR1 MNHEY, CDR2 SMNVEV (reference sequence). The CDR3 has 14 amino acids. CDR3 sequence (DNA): TGTGCCAGCAGCTTTACAGGGAACACAGATACGCAGTATTTT. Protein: CASSFTGNTDTQYF.

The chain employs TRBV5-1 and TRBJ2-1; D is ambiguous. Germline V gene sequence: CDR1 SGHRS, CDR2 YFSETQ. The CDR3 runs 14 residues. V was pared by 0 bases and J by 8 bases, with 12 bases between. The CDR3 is CASSLAFQSDEQFF. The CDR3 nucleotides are TGCGCCAGCAGCTTGGCCTTCCAAAGCGATGAGCAGTTCTTC. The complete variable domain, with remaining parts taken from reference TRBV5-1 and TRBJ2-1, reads KAGVTQTPRYLIKTRGQQVTLSCSPISGHRSVSWYQQTPGQGLQFLFEYFSETQRNKGNFPGRFSGRQFSNSRSEMNVSTLELGDSALYLCASSLAFQSDEQFFGPGTRLTVL.

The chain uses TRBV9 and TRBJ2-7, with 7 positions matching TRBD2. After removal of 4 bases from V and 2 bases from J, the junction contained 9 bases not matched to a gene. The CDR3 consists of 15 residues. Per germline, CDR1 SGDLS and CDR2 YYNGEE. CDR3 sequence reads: CASSSGGGETYEQYF. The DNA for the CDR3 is TGTGCCAGCAGCTCCGGCGGGGGAGAAACCTACGAGCAGTACTTC.

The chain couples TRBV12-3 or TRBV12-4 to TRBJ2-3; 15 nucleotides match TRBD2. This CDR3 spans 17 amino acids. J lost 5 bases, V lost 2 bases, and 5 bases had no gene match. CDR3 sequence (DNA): TGTGCCAGCAGTTTAACCCTGGGACTAGCGGGGGGAGATACGCAGTATTTT. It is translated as CASSLTLGLAGGDTQYF.

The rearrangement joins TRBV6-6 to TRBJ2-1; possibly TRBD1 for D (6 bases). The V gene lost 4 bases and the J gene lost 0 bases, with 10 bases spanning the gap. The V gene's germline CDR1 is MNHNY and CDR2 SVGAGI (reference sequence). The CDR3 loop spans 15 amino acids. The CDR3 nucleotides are TGTGCCAGCAGTTTTGGGACAAGCTCCTACAATGAGCAGTTCTTC. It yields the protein CASSFGTSSYNEQFF.

CDR3 in amino acids: CASSTGGPGELFF. CDR3 nucleotide sequence: TGTGCCAGCAGTACAGGAGGCCCCGGGGAGCTGTTTTTT. J is TRBJ2-2 and V is TRBV2, with D tentatively TRBD1 or TRBD2 (5 bases each). The V end lost 5 bases, the J end lost 6 bases, and 10 bases lay between the germline ends. The CDR3 spans 13 residues. Germline assignment: CDR1 SNHLY and CDR2 FYNNEI.

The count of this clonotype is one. Here the CDR3 reads CASSYATGGYGYTF. The CDR3 region has the DNA TGTGCCAGCAGTTACGCAACAGGGGGCTATGGCTACACCTTC. This sequence joins TRBV6-5 and TRBJ1-2; 8 bases match TRBD1. The CDR3 totals 14 residues. V dropped 2 bases and J dropped 4; count of bases not matched to a gene: 3. Germline V lookup: CDR1 MNHEY, CDR2 SVGAGI.

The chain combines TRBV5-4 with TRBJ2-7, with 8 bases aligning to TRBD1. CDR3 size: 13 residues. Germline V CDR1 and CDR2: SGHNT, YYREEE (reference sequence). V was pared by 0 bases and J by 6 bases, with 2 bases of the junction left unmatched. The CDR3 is CASSLDRGSEQYF. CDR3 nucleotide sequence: TGTGCCAGCAGCTTGGACAGGGGGTCCGAGCAGTACTTC.

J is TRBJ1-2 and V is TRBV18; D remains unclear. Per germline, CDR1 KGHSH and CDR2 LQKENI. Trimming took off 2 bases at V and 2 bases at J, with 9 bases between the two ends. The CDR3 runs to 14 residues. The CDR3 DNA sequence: TGTGCCAGCTCACCAACCAATCCAAACTATGGCTACACCTTC. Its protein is CASSPTNPNYGYTF.

The CDR3 is CASGRTGRQDHEKLFF. The CDR3 coding sequence is TGTGCCAGCGGCCGGACAGGCCGCCAGGACCATGAAAAACTGTTTTTT. The chain carries TRBV28 and TRBJ1-4, with TRBD1 identical over 7 bases. After removal of 8 bases from V and 6 bases from J, the junction contained 15 bases not matched to a gene. This CDR3 region has 16 residues. Germline V gives CDR1 MDHEN, CDR2 SYDVKM.